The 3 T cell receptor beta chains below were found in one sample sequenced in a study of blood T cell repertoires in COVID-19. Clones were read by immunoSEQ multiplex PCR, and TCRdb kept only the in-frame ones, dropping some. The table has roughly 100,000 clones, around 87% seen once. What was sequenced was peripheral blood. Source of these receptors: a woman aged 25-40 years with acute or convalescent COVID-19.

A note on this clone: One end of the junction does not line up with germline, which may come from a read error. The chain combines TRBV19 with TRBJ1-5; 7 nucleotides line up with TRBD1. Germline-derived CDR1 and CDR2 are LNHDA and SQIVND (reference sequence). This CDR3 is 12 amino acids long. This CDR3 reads CSKGTENQPQHF. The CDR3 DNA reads TGCTCCAAAGGGACAGAAAATCAGCCCCAGCATTTT.

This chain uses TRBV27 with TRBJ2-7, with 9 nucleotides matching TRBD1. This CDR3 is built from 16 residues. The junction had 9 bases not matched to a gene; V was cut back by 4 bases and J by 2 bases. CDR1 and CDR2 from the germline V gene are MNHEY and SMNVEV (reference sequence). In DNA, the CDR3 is TGTGCCAGCAGTTCCTCCTTCGGGACAGGGCCCTACGAGCAGTACTTC. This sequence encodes CASSSSFGTGPYEQYF.

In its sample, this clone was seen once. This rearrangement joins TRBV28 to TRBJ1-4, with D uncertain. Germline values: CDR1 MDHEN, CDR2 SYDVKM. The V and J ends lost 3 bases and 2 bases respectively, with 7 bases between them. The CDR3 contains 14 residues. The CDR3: CASSLLSTNEKLFF. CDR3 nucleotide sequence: TGTGCCAGCAGTTTGCTATCGACTAATGAAAAACTGTTTTTT.